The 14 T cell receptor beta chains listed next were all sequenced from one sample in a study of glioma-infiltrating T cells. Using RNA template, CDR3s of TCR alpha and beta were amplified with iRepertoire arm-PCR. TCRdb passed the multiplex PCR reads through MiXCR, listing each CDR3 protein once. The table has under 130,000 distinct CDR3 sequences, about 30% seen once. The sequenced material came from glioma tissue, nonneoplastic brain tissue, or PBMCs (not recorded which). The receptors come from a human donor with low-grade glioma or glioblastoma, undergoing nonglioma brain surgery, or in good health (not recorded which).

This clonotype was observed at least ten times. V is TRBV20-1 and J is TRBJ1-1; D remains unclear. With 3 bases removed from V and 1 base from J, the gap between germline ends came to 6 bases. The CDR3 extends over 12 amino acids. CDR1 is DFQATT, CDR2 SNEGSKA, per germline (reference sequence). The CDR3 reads CSARSGNTEAFF. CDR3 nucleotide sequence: TGCAGTGCTAGGAGTGGGAACACTGAAGCTTTCTTT.

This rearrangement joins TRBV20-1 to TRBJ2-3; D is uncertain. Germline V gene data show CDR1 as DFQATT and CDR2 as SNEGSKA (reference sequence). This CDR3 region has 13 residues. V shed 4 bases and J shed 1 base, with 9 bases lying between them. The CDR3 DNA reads TGCAGTGCTACTTTCCCTGGCACAGATACGCAGTATTTT. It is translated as CSATFPGTDTQYF.

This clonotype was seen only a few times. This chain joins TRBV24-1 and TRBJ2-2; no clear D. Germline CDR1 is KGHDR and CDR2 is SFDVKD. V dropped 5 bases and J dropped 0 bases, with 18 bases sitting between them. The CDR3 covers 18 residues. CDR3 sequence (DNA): TGTGCCACCAGTGCCAGGCAGCCGGATCCTTCGAACACCGGGGAGCTGTTTTTT. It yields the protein CATSARQPDPSNTGELFF.

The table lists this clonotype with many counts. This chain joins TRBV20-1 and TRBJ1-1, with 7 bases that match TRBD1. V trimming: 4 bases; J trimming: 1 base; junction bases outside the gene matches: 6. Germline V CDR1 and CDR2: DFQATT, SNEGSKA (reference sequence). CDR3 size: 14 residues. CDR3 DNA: TGCAGTGCTACCTCAGGGGGGGCGAACACTGAAGCTTTCTTT. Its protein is CSATSGGANTEAFF.

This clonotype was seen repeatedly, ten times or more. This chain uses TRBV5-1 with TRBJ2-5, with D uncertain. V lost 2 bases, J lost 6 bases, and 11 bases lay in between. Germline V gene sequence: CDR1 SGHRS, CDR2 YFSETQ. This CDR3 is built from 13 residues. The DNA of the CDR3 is TGCGCCAGCAGCTTCAATTGGGATCAGACCCAGTACTTC. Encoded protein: CASSFNWDQTQYF. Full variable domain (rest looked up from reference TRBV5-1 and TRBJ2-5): KAGVTQTPRYLIKTRGQQVTLSCSPISGHRSVSWYQQTPGQGLQFLFEYFSETQRNKGNFPGRFSGRQFSNSRSEMNVSTLELGDSALYLCASSFNWDQTQYFGPGTRLLVL.

The CDR3 sequence is CASSGGTGALYEQYF. The CDR3 DNA sequence: TGCGCCAGCAGCGGGGGGACAGGGGCCCTCTACGAGCAGTACTTC. The chain carries TRBV5-1 and TRBJ2-7; TRBD1 matches 10 bases. CDR3 length: 15 amino acids. Per the germline V gene, CDR1 is SGHRS and CDR2 is YFSETQ. After removal of 4 bases from V and 3 bases from J, the junction contained 7 bases not matched to a gene.

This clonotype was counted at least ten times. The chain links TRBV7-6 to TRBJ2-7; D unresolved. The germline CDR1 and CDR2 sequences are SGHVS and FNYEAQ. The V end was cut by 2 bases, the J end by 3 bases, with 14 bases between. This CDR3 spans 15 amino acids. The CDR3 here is CASSLTDTSDYEQYF. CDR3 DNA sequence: TGTGCCAGCAGCTTAACTGACACTTCAGACTACGAGCAGTACTTC.

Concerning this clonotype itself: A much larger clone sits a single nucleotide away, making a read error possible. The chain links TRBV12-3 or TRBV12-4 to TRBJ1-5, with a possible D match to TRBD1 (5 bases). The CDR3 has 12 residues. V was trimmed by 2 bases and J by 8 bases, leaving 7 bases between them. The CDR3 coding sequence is TGTGCCAGCAGTTTAACAGGTGAGCCCCAGCATTTT. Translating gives CASSLTGEPQHF.

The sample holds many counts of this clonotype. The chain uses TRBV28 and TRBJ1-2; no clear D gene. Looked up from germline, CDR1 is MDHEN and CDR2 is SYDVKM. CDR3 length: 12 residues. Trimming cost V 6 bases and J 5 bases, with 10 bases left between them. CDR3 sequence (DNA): TGTGCCAGCAGCCTCGCGGAATATGGCTACACCTTC. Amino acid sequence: CASSLAEYGYTF.

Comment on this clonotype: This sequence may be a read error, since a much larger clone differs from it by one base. The CDR3: CASSPLRLGGQTNQPQHF. The CDR3 DNA sequence: TGTGCCAGTAGTCCTCTCCGTTTGGGAGGACAGACCAATCAGCCCCAGCATTTT. The rearrangement links TRBV19 to TRBJ1-5, with a tentative D call TRBD1 (6 bases). The CDR3 loop spans 18 amino acids. CDR1 is LNHDA and CDR2 is SQIVND in the germline V gene (reference sequence). The V end lost 5 bases, the J end lost 3 bases, and 23 bases lay between the germline ends. The variable domain in full, with the rest retrieved from reference TRBV19 and TRBJ1-5, is DGGITQSPKYLFRKEGQNVTLSCEQNLNHDAMYWYRQDPGQGLRLIYYSQIVNDFQKGDIAEGYSVSREKKESFPLTVTSAQKNPTAFYLCASSPLRLGGQTNQPQHFGDGTRLSIL.

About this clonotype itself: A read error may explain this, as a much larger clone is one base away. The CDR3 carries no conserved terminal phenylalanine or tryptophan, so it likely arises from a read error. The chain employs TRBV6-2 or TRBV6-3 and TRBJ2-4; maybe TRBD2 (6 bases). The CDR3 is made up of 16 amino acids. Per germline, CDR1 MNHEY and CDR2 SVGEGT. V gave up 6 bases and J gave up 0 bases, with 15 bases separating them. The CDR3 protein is CASRTPAGVAKNIQYS. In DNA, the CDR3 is TGTGCCAGCAGAACCCCAGCGGGCGTAGCCAAAAACATTCAGTACTCC.

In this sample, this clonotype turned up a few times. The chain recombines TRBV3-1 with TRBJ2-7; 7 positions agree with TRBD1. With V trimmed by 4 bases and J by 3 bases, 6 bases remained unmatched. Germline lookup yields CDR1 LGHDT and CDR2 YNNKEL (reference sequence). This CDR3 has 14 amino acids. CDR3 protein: CASSLPGQYYEQYF. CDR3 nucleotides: TGTGCCAGCAGCCTACCGGGACAGTACTACGAGCAGTACTTC.

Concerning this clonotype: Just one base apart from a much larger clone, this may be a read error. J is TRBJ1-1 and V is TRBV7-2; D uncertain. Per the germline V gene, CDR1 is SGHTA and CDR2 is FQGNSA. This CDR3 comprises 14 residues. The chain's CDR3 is CASSLRGIGTGAFF. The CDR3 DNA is TGTGCCAGCAGCTTACGGGGTATAGGAACTGGAGCTTTCTTT.

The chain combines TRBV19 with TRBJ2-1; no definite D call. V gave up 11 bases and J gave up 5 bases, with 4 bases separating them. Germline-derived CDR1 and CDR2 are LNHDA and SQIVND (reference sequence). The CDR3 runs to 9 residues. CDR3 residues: CAENNEQFF. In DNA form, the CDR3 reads TGTGCCGAAAACAATGAGCAGTTCTTC.